These 12 T cell receptor beta chains originate from one sample sequenced in a study of human T cells and chemical hapten exposure. TCRdb reprocessed the RACE reads via MiXCR and lists one record per CDR3 protein. Among about 70,000 distinct CDR3 sequences listed, about 9% were seen once. Time point: patch test 2, 6 weeks after DPC sensitization. Sample treatment: therapeutic diphenylcyclopropenone sensitization with weekly scalp DPC. This material consisted of whole blood, taken in connection with sensitization to the hapten diphenylcyclopropenone (DPC). These receptors were obtained from a woman in her forties or fifties with alopecia areata. Some clones in this sample may be carry-over from other donors' samples.

The chain couples TRBV27 to TRBJ2-7, with D perhaps TRBD1 or TRBD2 (5 bases each). The V and J ends lost 1 base and 1 base respectively, with 20 bases between them. The CDR3 extends over 18 amino acids. Germline CDR1 is MNHEY and CDR2 is SMNVEV (reference sequence). This chain's CDR3 is CASSLYGRGLAFSYEQYF. CDR3 bases: TGTGCCAGCAGTTTATATGGAAGGGGTCTAGCTTTTTCCTACGAGCAGTACTTC.

This clonotype was counted a few times. The chain carries TRBV6-6 and TRBJ2-7, with D perhaps being TRBD1 or TRBD2 (5 bases each). The CDR3 has 14 amino acids. Trimming stripped 5 bases from V and 2 bases from J, with 13 bases between. Germline loops: CDR1 MNHNY, CDR2 SVGAGI (reference sequence). In nucleotides, the CDR3 is TGTGCCAGCAGTCACGGGACGGTTGCCTACGAGCAGTACTTC. This codes for CASSHGTVAYEQYF.

This clonotype was seen at least ten times. This chain joins TRBV10-3 and TRBJ1-6; D uncertain. The CDR3 length is 18 residues. Per the germline V gene, CDR1 is ENHRY and CDR2 is SYGVKD. With 0 bases removed from V and 3 bases from J, the gap between germline ends came to 15 bases. The CDR3 reads CAISESRRAVDYNSPLHF. For the CDR3, the DNA is TGTGCCATCAGTGAGTCGAGGCGGGCAGTCGACTATAATTCACCCCTCCACTTT.

The chain is built from TRBV6-5 and TRBJ2-7; 7 nucleotides agree with TRBD1. With 6 bases clipped from V and 5 bases from J, the junction kept 13 bases outside the gene matches. The CDR3 length is 15 residues. CDR1 is MNHEY and CDR2 is SVGAGI in the germline V gene. CDR3 protein: CASRLTTGLVHEQYF. CDR3 nucleotide sequence: TGTGCCAGCAGACTAACGACAGGGTTGGTTCACGAGCAGTACTTC.

The chain employs TRBV12-3 or TRBV12-4 and TRBJ1-2; no reliable D call. V was cut by 4 bases and J by 6 bases, with 12 bases left in between. The CDR3 runs 13 residues. The CDR3 region has the DNA TGTGCCAGCAGTTCACGGGCCCTGCATGGCTACACCTTC. Translation: CASSSRALHGYTF.

This clonotype was seen at least ten times. The rearrangement links TRBV20-1 to TRBJ1-2; 8 nucleotides line up with TRBD1. The CDR3 runs to 14 residues. V shed 6 bases, J shed 7 bases, and the junction held 13 bases outside the gene matches. Germline CDR1 and CDR2: DFQATT and SNEGSKA (reference sequence). CDR3 sequence: CSAHGQGRGGGYTF. CDR3 bases: TGCAGTGCCCATGGACAGGGCAGAGGGGGTGGCTACACCTTC.

This clonotype was observed at least ten times. The CDR3 DNA reads TGTGCCAGCAGTTTAGGTAACAATCAGCCCCAGCATTTT. It codes for CASSLGNNQPQHF. This chain joins TRBV27 and TRBJ1-5; D is unclear. The V end lost 2 bases, the J end lost 3 bases, and 5 bases lay between the germline ends. The germline V gene encodes CDR1 MNHEY and CDR2 SMNVEV (reference sequence). The CDR3 sequence is 13 residues long.

This sequence joins TRBV7-2 and TRBJ2-5, with 12 bases that match TRBD2. CDR1 and CDR2 (germline): SGHTA, FQGNSA. CDR3 size: 16 residues. Trimming took 1 base from V and 4 from J; bases not matched to a gene: 4. CDR3 DNA: TGTGCCAGCAGCTTAGGGACTAGCGGGGTCCCAGAGACCCAGTACTTC. It is translated as CASSLGTSGVPETQYF. The full variable domain, its missing parts supplied by reference TRBV7-2 and TRBJ2-5, is GAGVSQSPSNKVTEKGKDVELRCDPISGHTALYWYRQSLGQGLEFLIYFQGNSAPDKSGLPSDRFSAERTGGSVSTLTIQRTQQEDSAVYLCASSLGTSGVPETQYFGPGTRLLVL.

This clonotype appeared a few times. The rearrangement links TRBV27 to TRBJ2-1; tentative D call: TRBD1 (6 bases). The CDR3 is 13 amino acids. The germline V and J ends were trimmed by 3 bases and 13 bases, with 16 bases remaining between them. Germline lookup yields CDR1 MNHEY and CDR2 SMNVEV (reference sequence). This CDR3 is CASSFGGTGLQFF. The CDR3 bases are TGTGCCAGCAGTTTTGGGGGAACAGGGCTCCAGTTCTTC.

There are many counts of this clonotype. This rearrangement joins TRBV20-1 to TRBJ1-2; D is uncertain. Germline loops: CDR1 DFQATT, CDR2 SNEGSKA (reference sequence). The CDR3 runs 12 residues. V lost 6 bases and J lost 2, with 10 bases in between. The DNA for the CDR3 is TGCAGTGCCACTCAAGAAAACTATGGCTACACCTTC. Protein: CSATQENYGYTF.

This clonotype was counted a few times. Written as DNA, the CDR3 is TGTGCCAGCAGCCAAGATCCATTTACCGCAGGATATAATTCACCCCTCCACTTT. This codes for CASSQDPFTAGYNSPLHF. The gene calls are TRBV14 and TRBJ1-6; D remains unclear. V lost 0 bases and J 4 bases, leaving 16 bases between the germline ends. The CDR3 sequence is 18 residues long. Germline CDR1 reads SGHDN; CDR2 reads FVKESK.

The table lists this clonotype with many counts. V and J are TRBV10-3 and TRBJ2-3; D is ambiguous. Between the trimmed V and J ends, which lost 6 bases and 0 bases, there was a span of 7 bases. There are 13 residues in the CDR3. CDR1 is ENHRY, CDR2 SYGVKD, per germline. CDR3 DNA sequence: TGTGCCATCAGAGCGCGAAGCACAGATACGCAGTATTTT. As protein: CAIRARSTDTQYF.